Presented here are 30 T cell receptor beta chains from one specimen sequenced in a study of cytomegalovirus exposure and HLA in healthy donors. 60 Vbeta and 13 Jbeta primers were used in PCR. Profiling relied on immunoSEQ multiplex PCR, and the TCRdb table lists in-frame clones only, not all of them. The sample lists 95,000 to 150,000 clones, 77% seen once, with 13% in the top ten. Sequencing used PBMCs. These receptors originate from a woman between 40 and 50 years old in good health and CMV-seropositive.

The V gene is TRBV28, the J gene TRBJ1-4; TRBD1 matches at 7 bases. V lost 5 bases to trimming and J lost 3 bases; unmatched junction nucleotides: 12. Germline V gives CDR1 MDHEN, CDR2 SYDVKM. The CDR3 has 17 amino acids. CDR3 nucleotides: TGTGCCAGCAGTGCTTGGTCGTCCGGGACAGCTAATGAAAAACTGTTTTTT. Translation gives CASSAWSSGTANEKLFF. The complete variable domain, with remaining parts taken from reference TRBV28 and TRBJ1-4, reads DVKVTQSSRYLVKRTGEKVFLECVQDMDHENMFWYRQDPGLGLRLIYFSYDVKMKEKGDIPEGYSVSREKKERFSLILESASTNQTSMYLCASSAWSSGTANEKLFFGSGTQLSVL.

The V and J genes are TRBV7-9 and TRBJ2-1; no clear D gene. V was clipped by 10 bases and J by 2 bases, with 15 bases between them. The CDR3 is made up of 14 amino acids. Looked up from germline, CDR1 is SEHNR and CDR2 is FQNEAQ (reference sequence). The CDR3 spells CAIPGSLTYNEQFF. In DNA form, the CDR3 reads TGTGCCATTCCCGGGTCCTTGACCTACAATGAGCAGTTCTTC.

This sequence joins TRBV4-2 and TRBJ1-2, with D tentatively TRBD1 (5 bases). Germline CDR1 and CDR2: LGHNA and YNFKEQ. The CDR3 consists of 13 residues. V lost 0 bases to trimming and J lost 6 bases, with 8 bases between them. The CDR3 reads CASSQDPGNGYTF. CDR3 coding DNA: TGTGCCAGCAGCCAAGATCCAGGGAATGGCTACACCTTC.

CDR3 region: CASSPGRNEQYF. CDR3 sequence (DNA): TGTGCCAGCTCACCAGGGCGCAACGAGCAGTACTTC. The gene calls are TRBV18 and TRBJ2-7; D not certain. V lost 2 bases and J lost 5, with 7 bases in between. CDR3 size: 12 residues. Per germline, CDR1 KGHSH and CDR2 LQKENI.

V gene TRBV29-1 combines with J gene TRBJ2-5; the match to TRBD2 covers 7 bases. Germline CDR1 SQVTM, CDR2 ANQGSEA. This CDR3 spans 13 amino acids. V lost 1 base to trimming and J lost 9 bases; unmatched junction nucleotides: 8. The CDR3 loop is CSVEAGGKVSQYF. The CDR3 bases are TGCAGCGTTGAAGCGGGGGGTAAGGTGTCCCAGTACTTC.

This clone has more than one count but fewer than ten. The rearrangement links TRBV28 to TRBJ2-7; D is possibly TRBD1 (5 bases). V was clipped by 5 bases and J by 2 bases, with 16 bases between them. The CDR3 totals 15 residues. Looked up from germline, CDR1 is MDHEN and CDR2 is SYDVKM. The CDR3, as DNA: TGTGCCAGCAGTCCTGGGGCAACTTCCCCCTACGAGCAGTACTTC. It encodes CASSPGATSPYEQYF.

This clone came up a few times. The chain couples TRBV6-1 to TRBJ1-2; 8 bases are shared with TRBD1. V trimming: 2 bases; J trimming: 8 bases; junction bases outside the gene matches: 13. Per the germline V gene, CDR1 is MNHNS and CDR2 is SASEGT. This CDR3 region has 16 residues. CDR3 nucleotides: TGTGCCAGCAGTGAACACAGGGGGGACGGGAGGAACGGCTACACCTTC. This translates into CASSEHRGDGRNGYTF.

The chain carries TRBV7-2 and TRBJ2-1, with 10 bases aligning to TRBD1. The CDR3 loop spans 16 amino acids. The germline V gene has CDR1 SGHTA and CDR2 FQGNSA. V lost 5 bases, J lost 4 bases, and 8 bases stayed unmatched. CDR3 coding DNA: TGTGCCAGCAGCACAACCCGGGACAGGGGATACAATGAGCAGTTCTTC. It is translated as CASSTTRDRGYNEQFF.

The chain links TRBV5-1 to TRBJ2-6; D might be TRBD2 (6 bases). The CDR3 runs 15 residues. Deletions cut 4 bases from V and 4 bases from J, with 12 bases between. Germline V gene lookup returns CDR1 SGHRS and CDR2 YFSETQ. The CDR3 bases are TGCGCCAGCAGCGGGGGACTTATGGGGGCCAACGTCCTGACTTTC. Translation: CASSGGLMGANVLTF.

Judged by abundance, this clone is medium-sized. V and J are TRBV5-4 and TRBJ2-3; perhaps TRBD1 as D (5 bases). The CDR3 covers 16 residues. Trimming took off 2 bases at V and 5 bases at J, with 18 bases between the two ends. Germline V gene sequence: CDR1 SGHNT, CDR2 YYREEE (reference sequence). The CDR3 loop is CASSLGDRFLRDTQYF. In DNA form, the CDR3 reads TGTGCCAGCAGCTTAGGGGATAGGTTTTTACGAGATACGCAGTATTTT.

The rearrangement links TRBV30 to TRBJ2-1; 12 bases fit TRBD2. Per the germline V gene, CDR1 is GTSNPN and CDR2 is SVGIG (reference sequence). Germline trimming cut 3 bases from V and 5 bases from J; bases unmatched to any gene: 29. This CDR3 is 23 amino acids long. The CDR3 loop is CAWSVYSGLAGGPSVLHHNEQFF. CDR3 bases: TGTGCCTGGAGCGTTTATTCAGGTCTAGCGGGAGGGCCGAGTGTCCTACACCACAATGAGCAGTTCTTC.

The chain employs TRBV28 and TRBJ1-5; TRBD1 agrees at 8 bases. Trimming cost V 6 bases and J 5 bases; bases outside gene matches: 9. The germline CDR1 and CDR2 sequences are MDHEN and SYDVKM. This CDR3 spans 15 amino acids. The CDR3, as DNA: TGTGCCAGCAGCAAGAGGCAGGGGGCAGATCAGCCCCAGCATTTT. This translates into CASSKRQGADQPQHF.

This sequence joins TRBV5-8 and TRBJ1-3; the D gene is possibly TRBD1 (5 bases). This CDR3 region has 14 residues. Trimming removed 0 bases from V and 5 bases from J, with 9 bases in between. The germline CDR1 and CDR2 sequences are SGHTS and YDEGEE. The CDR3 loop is CASSLEAGRNTIYF. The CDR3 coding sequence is TGTGCCAGCAGCTTGGAGGCAGGGAGAAACACCATATATTTT. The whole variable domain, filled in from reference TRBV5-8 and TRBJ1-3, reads EAGVTQSPTHLIKTRGQQATLRCSPISGHTSVYWYQQALGLGLQFLLWYDEGEERNRGNFPPRFSGRQFPNYSSELNVNALELEDSALYLCASSLEAGRNTIYFGEGSWLTVV.

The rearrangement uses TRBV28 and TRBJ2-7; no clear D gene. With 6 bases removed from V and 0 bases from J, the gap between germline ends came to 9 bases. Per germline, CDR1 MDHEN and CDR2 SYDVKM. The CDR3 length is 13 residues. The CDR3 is CASSLSSSYEQYF. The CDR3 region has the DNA TGTGCCAGCAGCCTCTCTAGCTCCTACGAGCAGTACTTC.

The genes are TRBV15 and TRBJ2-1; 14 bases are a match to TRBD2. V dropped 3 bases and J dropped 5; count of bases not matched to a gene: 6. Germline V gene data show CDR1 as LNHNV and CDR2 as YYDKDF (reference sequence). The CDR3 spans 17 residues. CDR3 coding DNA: TGTGCCACCAGCAGGAGCCGGACTAGCGGGAGGAACAATGAGCAGTTCTTC. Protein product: CATSRSRTSGRNNEQFF.

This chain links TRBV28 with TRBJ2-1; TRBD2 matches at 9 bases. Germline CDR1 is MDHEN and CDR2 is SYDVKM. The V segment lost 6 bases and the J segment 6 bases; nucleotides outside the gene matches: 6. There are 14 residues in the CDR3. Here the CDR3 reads CASRRSSGTNEQFF. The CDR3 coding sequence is TGTGCCAGCAGGAGGTCTAGCGGGACCAATGAGCAGTTCTTC. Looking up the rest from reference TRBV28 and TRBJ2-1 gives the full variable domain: DVKVTQSSRYLVKRTGEKVFLECVQDMDHENMFWYRQDPGLGLRLIYFSYDVKMKEKGDIPEGYSVSREKKERFSLILESASTNQTSMYLCASRRSSGTNEQFFGPGTRLTVL.

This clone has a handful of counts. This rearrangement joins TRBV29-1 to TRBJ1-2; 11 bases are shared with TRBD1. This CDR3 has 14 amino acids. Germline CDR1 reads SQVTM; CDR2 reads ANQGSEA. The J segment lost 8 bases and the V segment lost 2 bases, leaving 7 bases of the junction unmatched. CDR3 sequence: CSVERRTGGGGYTF. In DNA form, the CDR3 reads TGCAGCGTTGAAAGACGGACAGGGGGCGGGGGCTACACCTTC.

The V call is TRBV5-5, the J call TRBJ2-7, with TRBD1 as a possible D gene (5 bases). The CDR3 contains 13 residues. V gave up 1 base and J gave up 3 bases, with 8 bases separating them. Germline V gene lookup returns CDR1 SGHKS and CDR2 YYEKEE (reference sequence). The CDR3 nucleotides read TGTGCCAGCAGCTTGCGCCAGGGCTACGAGCAGTACTTC. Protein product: CASSLRQGYEQYF.

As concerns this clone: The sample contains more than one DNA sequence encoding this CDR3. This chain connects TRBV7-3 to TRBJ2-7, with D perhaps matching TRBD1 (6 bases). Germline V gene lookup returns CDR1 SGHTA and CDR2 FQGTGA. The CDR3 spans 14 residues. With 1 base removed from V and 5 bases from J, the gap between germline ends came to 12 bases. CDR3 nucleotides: TGTGCCAGCAGCTTAATGGCAGGGGAACACGAGCAGTACTTC. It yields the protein CASSLMAGEHEQYF. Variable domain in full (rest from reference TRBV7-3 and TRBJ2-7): GAGVSQTPSNKVTEKGKYVELRCDPISGHTALYWYRQSLGQGPEFLIYFQGTGAADDSGLPNDRFFAVRPEGSVSTLKIQRTERGDSAVYLCASSLMAGEHEQYFGPGTRLTVT.

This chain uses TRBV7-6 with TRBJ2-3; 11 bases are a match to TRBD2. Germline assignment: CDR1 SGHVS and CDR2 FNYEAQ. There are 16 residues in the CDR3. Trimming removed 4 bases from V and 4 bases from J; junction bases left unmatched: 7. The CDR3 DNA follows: TGTGCCAGCAGCTCTGCTAGCGGGAGGCGGTCAGATACGCAGTATTTT. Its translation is CASSSASGRRSDTQYF.

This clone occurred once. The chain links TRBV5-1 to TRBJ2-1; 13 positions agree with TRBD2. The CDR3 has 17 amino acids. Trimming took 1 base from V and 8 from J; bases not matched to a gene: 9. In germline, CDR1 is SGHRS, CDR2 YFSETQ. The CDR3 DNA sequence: TGCGCCAGCAGCTTGCCCGGACTAGCGGGAGTAAGCGATGAGCAGTTCTTC. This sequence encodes CASSLPGLAGVSDEQFF.

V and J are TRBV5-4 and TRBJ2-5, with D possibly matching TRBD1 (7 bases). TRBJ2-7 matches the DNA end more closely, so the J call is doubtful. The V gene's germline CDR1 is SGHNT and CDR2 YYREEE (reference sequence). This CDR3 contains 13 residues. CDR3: CASSSGGSYEQYF. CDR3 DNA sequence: TGTGCCAGCAGCTCAGGGGGGTCCTACGAGCAGTACTTC.

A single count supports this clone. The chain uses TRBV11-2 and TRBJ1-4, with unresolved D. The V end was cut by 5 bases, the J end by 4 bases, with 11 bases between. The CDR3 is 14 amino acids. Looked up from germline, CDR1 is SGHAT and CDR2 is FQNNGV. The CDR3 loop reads CASSRSGINEKLFF. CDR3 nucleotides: TGTGCCAGCAGCCGCTCGGGGATTAATGAAAAACTGTTTTTT.

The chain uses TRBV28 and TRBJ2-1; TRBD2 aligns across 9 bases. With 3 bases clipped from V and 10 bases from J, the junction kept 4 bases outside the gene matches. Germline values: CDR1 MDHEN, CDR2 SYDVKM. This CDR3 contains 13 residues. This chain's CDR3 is CASSLGLAGEQFF. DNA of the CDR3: TGTGCCAGCAGTTTGGGGCTAGCGGGGGAGCAGTTCTTC.

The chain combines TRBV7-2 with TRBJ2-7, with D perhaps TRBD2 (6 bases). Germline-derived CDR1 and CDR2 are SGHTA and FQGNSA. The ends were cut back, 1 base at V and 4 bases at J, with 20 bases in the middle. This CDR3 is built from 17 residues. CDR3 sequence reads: CASSLGVIGTLPYEQYF. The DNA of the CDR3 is TGTGCCAGCAGCTTAGGAGTGATTGGGACTCTTCCATACGAGCAGTACTTC.

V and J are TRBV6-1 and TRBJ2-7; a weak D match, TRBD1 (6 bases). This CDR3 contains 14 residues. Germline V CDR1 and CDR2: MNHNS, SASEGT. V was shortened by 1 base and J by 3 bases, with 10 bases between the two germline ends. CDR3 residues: CASSEGGTIYEQYF. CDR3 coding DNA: TGTGCCAGCAGTGAAGGAGGGACAATCTACGAGCAGTACTTC.

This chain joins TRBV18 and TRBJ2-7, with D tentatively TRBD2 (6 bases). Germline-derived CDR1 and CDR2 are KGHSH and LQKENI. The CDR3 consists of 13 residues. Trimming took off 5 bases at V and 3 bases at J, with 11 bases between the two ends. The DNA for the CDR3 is TGTGCCAGCTCATCTCGGGGAGGCTACGAGCAGTACTTC. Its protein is CASSSRGGYEQYF.

The CDR3 sequence is CAISDQGGREYF. CDR3 nucleotides: TGTGCCATCAGTGACCAAGGAGGGAGGGAGTACTTC. V is TRBV10-3 and J is TRBJ2-7; 7 bases agree with TRBD2. CDR1 is ENHRY, CDR2 SYGVKD, per germline. The CDR3 sequence is 12 residues long. The V segment lost 3 bases and the J segment 11 bases; nucleotides outside the gene matches: 7.

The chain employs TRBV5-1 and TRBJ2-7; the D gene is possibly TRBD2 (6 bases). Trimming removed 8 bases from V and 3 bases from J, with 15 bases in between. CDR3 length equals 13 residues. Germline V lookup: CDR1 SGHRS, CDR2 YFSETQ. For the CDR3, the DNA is TGCGCCAGGGGGGGAATCCCTTTCTACGAGCAGTACTTC. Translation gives CARGGIPFYEQYF.

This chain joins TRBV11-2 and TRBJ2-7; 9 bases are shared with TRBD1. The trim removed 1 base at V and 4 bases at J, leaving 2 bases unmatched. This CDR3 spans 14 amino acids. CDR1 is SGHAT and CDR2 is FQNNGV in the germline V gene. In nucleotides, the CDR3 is TGTGCCAGCAGCTTAGTGGGACAGGGATACGAGCAGTACTTC. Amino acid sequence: CASSLVGQGYEQYF. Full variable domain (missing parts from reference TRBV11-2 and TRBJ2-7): EAGVAQSPRYKIIEKRQSVAFWCNPISGHATLYWYQQILGQGPKLLIQFQNNGVVDDSQLPKDRFSAERLKGVDSTLKIQPAKLEDSAVYLCASSLVGQGYEQYFGPGTRLTVT.